The clone carrying this TCR beta chain was counted between two and nine times. The source of the sample is a study of blood T cell repertoires in COVID-19. Study at large: Acute and convalescent COVID-19 specimens originated in the United States, Italy and Spain.

Assay used: immunoSEQ multiplex PCR; TCRdb lists only in-frame clones, some missing. Here the sample spans fewer than 250,000 clones, around 86% being singletons. The CDR3 has 16 amino acids. Germline V lookup: CDR1 MNHEY, CDR2 SMNVEV (reference sequence). V lost 1 base and J lost 6, with 17 bases in between. Material: peripheral blood. This receptor was taken from a man aged 60 to 69 with acute or convalescent COVID-19. The chain employs TRBV27 and TRBJ2-3; D possibly corresponds to TRBD2 (6 bases). Written as DNA, the CDR3 is TGTGCCAGCAGTTTATTGGCGGGGAGAATGGGGGATACGCAGTATTTT. Its protein is CASSLLAGRMGDTQYF.